A single sample is the source of the 19 T cell receptor beta chains below, sequenced in a study of blood T cell repertoires in COVID-19. Here immunoSEQ multiplex PCR was the method, and the copy in TCRdb shows in-frame clones only, minus some. The sample lists under 300,000 clones, roughly nine tenths occurring once. The sequenced material came from PBMCs or T cells enriched from blood (not recorded which). Every receptor here comes from a human donor in a cohort exposed to, infected with or recovered from COVID-19 (not recorded which). The donor label of this sample is uncertain.

The rearrangement joins TRBV4-1 to TRBJ2-3; D may be TRBD2 (6 bases). This CDR3 contains 16 residues. Germline CDR1 MGHRA, CDR2 YSYEKL. V shed 1 base and J shed 4 bases, with 15 bases lying between them. In DNA form, the CDR3 reads TGCGCCAGCAGCCAAGTCATGGCGGGGAGCGCAGATACGCAGTATTTT. Translation: CASSQVMAGSADTQYF.

V gene TRBV7-2 combines with J gene TRBJ1-4; TRBD1 matches at 9 bases. CDR1 SGHTA and CDR2 FQGNSA come from the germline V gene. The CDR3 is 18 residues long. The V segment lost 3 bases and the J segment 5 bases; nucleotides outside the gene matches: 13. The CDR3 loop is CASSFPGTGTRKNEKLFF. CDR3 coding DNA: TGTGCCAGCAGCTTTCCCGGGACAGGGACAAGGAAGAATGAAAAACTGTTTTTT.

CDR3 sequence: CASSEALGGTQYF. DNA for the CDR3: TGTGCCAGCAGTGAAGCCCTGGGGGGGACCCAGTACTTC. The chain links TRBV6-1 to TRBJ2-5; a weak D match, TRBD2 (6 bases). This CDR3 spans 13 amino acids. V gave up 0 bases and J gave up 7 bases, with 9 bases separating them. CDR1 is MNHNS, CDR2 SASEGT, per germline.

This clone was detected once. The chain uses TRBV7-3 and TRBJ2-1; D might be TRBD2 (5 bases). V was pared by 2 bases and J by 6 bases, with 14 bases between. The germline V gene encodes CDR1 SGHTA and CDR2 FQGTGA. The CDR3 sequence is 15 residues long. CDR3 residues: CASSLVLGNLNEQFF. In DNA, the CDR3 is TGTGCCAGCAGCTTAGTACTAGGGAATCTCAATGAGCAGTTCTTC.

This clone appeared a single time. The CDR3 DNA reads TGTGCCAGCAGTTGGCGGACTAATGAAAAACTGTTTTTT. Amino acids: CASSWRTNEKLFF. V is TRBV12-3 or TRBV12-4 and J is TRBJ1-4; D unresolved. The CDR3 loop spans 13 amino acids. The V and J ends lost 4 bases and 2 bases respectively, with 5 bases between them.

This chain connects TRBV7-8 to TRBJ2-7; D might be TRBD1 (5 bases). The CDR3 is made up of 16 amino acids. Per germline, CDR1 SGHVS and CDR2 FQNEAQ. With 4 bases removed from V and 1 base from J, the gap between germline ends came to 17 bases. The chain's CDR3 is CASSWGIGPFSYEQYF. The CDR3 region has the DNA TGTGCCAGCAGCTGGGGCATCGGGCCATTTTCCTACGAGCAGTACTTC. Together with reference TRBV7-8 and TRBJ2-7, the CDR3 gives the full variable domain: GAGVSQSPRYKVAKRGQDVALRCDPISGHVSLFWYQQALGQGPEFLTYFQNEAQLDKSGLPSDRFFAERPEGSVSTLKIQRTQQEDSAVYLCASSWGIGPFSYEQYFGPGTRLTVT.

The chain links TRBV19 to TRBJ1-6; TRBD1 matches 8 bases. CDR3 length: 14 residues. Germline values: CDR1 LNHDA, CDR2 SQIVND (reference sequence). V trimming: 2 bases; J trimming: 10 bases; junction bases outside the gene matches: 4. CDR3 coding DNA: TGTGCCAGTAGTATACTGGACAGGGACTCACCCCTCCACTTT. Amino acid sequence: CASSILDRDSPLHF.

The V call is TRBV27, the J call TRBJ2-3; tentative D call: TRBD1 (5 bases). The CDR3 has 14 residues. The V end lost 9 bases, the J end lost 0 bases, and 13 bases lay between the germline ends. Germline V gives CDR1 MNHEY, CDR2 SMNVEV (reference sequence). The CDR3 sequence is CARQVPESTDTQYF. CDR3 nucleotide sequence: TGTGCCAGACAGGTGCCTGAAAGCACAGATACGCAGTATTTT.

The V gene is TRBV6-5, the J gene TRBJ1-2; D possibly corresponds to TRBD1 (6 bases). The V gene lost 5 bases and the J gene lost 7 bases, with 20 bases spanning the gap. Germline CDR1 is MNHEY and CDR2 is SVGAGI. CDR3 length: 15 amino acids. CDR3 protein: CASSPDTGRGFGYTF. Written as DNA, the CDR3 is TGTGCCAGCAGTCCGGATACCGGGAGGGGGTTTGGCTACACCTTC.

The chain links TRBV7-9 to TRBJ2-3; D not certain. V lost 3 bases and J lost 4, with 5 bases in between. The germline V gene has CDR1 SEHNR and CDR2 FQNEAQ (reference sequence). This CDR3 spans 12 amino acids. The CDR3: CASSFRPDTQYF. In DNA, the CDR3 is TGTGCCAGCAGCTTTCGTCCAGATACGCAGTATTTT.

The chain links TRBV5-1 to TRBJ1-2; 7 bases line up with TRBD1. Trimming took 0 bases from V and 8 from J; bases not matched to a gene: 7. The V gene's germline CDR1 is SGHRS and CDR2 YFSETQ. The CDR3 extends over 14 amino acids. CDR3 region: CASSLGQGPEGYTF. As DNA, the CDR3 is TGCGCCAGCAGCTTGGGACAGGGACCTGAAGGCTACACCTTC.

This clone occurred a few times. J is TRBJ1-6 and V is TRBV7-9; a possible D gene is TRBD1 (5 bases). Trimming took off 1 base at V and 5 bases at J, with 9 bases between the two ends. Germline V gene lookup returns CDR1 SEHNR and CDR2 FQNEAQ (reference sequence). The CDR3 consists of 15 residues. CDR3 DNA sequence: TGTGCCAGCAGCTTAGTCGGGGGGGATAATTCACCCCTCCACTTT. Encoded protein: CASSLVGGDNSPLHF.

The chain combines TRBV15 with TRBJ1-6; TRBD1 matches at 8 bases. The CDR3 extends over 16 amino acids. J was trimmed by 6 bases and V by 0 bases; bases with no gene match: 4. The germline CDR1 and CDR2 sequences are LNHNV and YYDKDF (reference sequence). The CDR3 region is CATSRDWGQVNSPLHF. CDR3 DNA: TGTGCCACCAGCAGAGATTGGGGACAGGTTAATTCACCCCTCCACTTT. The variable domain in full, with the rest retrieved from reference TRBV15 and TRBJ1-6, is DAMVIQNPRYQVTQFGKPVTLSCSQTLNHNVMYWYQQKSSQAPKLLFHYYDKDFNNEADTPDNFQSRRPNTSFCFLDIRSPGLGDTAMYLCATSRDWGQVNSPLHFGNGTRLTVT.

A word on this clone: Other DNA sequences in this sample translate to the same CDR3. CDR3 sequence (DNA): TGCGCCAGCAGCCCGGGACTAGAGGAGACCCAGTACTTC. It encodes CASSPGLEETQYF. The chain is built from TRBV5-1 and TRBJ2-5; 8 bases match TRBD2. The length of the CDR3 is 13 residues. Unmatched junction bases numbered 4, after V lost 4 bases and J lost 5 bases. The germline V gene encodes CDR1 SGHRS and CDR2 YFSETQ.

The rearrangement joins TRBV5-1 to TRBJ1-4; 7 nucleotides align to TRBD1. The V segment lost 2 bases and the J segment 0 bases; nucleotides outside the gene matches: 4. Looked up from germline, CDR1 is SGHRS and CDR2 is YFSETQ. The CDR3 length is 16 residues. For the CDR3, the DNA is TGCGCCAGCAGCTTCGGGCAGGGGGCAACTAATGAAAAACTGTTTTTT. Translated, it gives CASSFGQGATNEKLFF.

In this sample, this clone turned up once. This chain joins TRBV4-1 and TRBJ1-1, with D perhaps TRBD1 (5 bases). CDR1 and CDR2 from the germline V gene are MGHRA and YSYEKL. Deletions cut 1 base from V and 2 bases from J, with 11 bases between. The CDR3 runs to 15 residues. The CDR3 loop is CASSQVPDKNTEAFF. The CDR3 DNA reads TGCGCCAGCAGCCAAGTTCCGGACAAAAACACTGAAGCTTTCTTT.

CDR3 nucleotide sequence: TGCGCCAGCAGCCAAGATACAGGGGAGAGAAACACCATATATTTT. The encoded protein is CASSQDTGERNTIYF. The chain employs TRBV4-3 and TRBJ1-3; 7 bases agree with TRBD1. Trimming removed 0 bases from V and 5 bases from J; junction bases left unmatched: 4. The CDR3 contains 15 residues. Per the germline V gene, CDR1 is LGHNA and CDR2 is YSLEER.

This rearrangement joins TRBV11-1 to TRBJ2-5; no definite D call. The CDR3 has 14 amino acids. CDR1 and CDR2 (germline): SGHAT, FQDESV (reference sequence). V shed 3 bases and J shed 0 bases, with 8 bases lying between them. The CDR3 sequence: CASSFQRDQETQYF. In DNA form, the CDR3 reads TGTGCCAGCAGCTTCCAGCGAGACCAAGAGACCCAGTACTTC.

The CDR3 DNA is TGCGCCAGCAGTGAAGTGGCAGGGGAGCGCAATCAGCCCCAGCATTTT. Translated: CASSEVAGERNQPQHF. The rearrangement uses TRBV10-1 and TRBJ1-5; TRBD1 might be the D (6 bases). This CDR3 is built from 16 residues. Trimming cost V 3 bases and J 2 bases, with 14 bases left between them. Germline-derived CDR1 and CDR2 are WNHNN and SYGVQD (reference sequence).